The subject of this entry is one T cell receptor beta chain. Its antigen is unknown. This sample is part of a study of T cell responses to AZD1222 COVID-19 vaccine. Points from the study as a whole: There were mostly white British donors and more females than males, and clonal diversity was possibly underestimated. Dominant CD4 TCR responses targeted spike regions 160-218 and 743-854. It was only after the peak T cell response that any repertoires were sampled.

Sequencing used immunoSEQ multiplex PCR; TCRdb keeps in-frame clones, though not all of them. The top ten clones hold around 20% of a sample with about 130,000 clones, 80% to 90% of them seen once. This receptor was taken from an adult in good health. The specimen was peripheral blood, collected on day 0 of MenACWY control vaccination.

CDR3 nucleotides: TGCGCCAGCAGCGTGGGACTAGCGGGAGGGCCTAAAGCTTGGAATGAGCAGTTCTTC. Amino acids: CASSVGLAGGPKAWNEQFF. This sequence joins TRBV5-1 and TRBJ2-1; 16 nucleotides line up with TRBD2. V shed 4 bases, J shed 7 bases, and the junction held 14 bases outside the gene matches. CDR3 size: 19 residues. Germline-derived CDR1 and CDR2 are SGHRS and YFSETQ.